This T cell receptor (beta chain) was captured by sequencing in a study of cytomegalovirus exposure and HLA in healthy donors. The PCR made use of 60 Vbeta and 13 Jbeta primers. This table comes from immunoSEQ multiplex PCR, and its TCRdb copy is limited to in-frame clones, with some not included. Altogether fewer than 200,000 clones are present, 77% being singletons, with the ten largest covering approximately 3.7%. General study results and limits: Donors belonging to an Asian-associated ancestry cluster reportedly showed fewer N-insertions in productive TCRs than the roughly 670-donor mean, according to what a later analysis found.

Whereas donors were nominally healthy upon sampling, unrecorded immune exposures were probable. J lost 0 bases, V lost 5 bases, and 1 base had no gene match. The germline V gene encodes CDR1 SGHTA and CDR2 FQGNSA. The CDR3 sequence is 13 residues long. As for this clone: The antigen remains undetermined.

This receptor was identified in a man aged 30-40 years in good health and CMV-seropositive. Sequencing input: PBMCs. The genes are TRBV7-2 and TRBJ2-7, with TRBD2 matching 7 bases. The chain's CDR3 is CASSQRDSYEQYF. CDR3 in DNA: TGTGCCAGCAGCCAGCGGGACTCCTACGAGCAGTACTTC.